Many counts were recorded for the clone carrying this T cell receptor beta chain. This sample is drawn from a study of blood T cells in healthy people across ages. Trimming shortened V by 5 bases and J by 6 bases, and 16 bases separated the two germline ends. The CDR3 has 14 amino acids. Germline values: CDR1 SGHTA, CDR2 FQGNSA. A second PCR of 7 to 11 cycles used a sample-barcoded 5' primer and a J-beta primer mix. TCRdb used MiXCR to reprocess the 5' RACE reads, holding one entry per CDR3 protein. Of more than 800,000 distinct CDR3 sequences listed, 29% are singletons. The clonotype comes from a woman of 80 years or more in good health. The sequenced sample was blood. This chain joins TRBV7-2 and TRBJ2-5; D is ambiguous. The CDR3 here is CASSPLSHQKTQYF. The CDR3 DNA follows: TGTGCCAGCAGCCCCCTTTCCCACCAGAAGACCCAGTACTTC.